What follows is one TCR beta chain and its context. Antigen unknown. MiXCR, run by TCRdb on the reads, gives a single entry per CDR3 protein. Found here are hundreds of thousands of distinct CDR3 sequences, 30% to 40% of them singletons; the top ten hold over 12%. This sample was included in a study of T cell repertoires in cytomegalovirus infection. Study-level background: Recently identified HLA-C-restricted and well-studied HLA-B-restricted CMV epitopes were used. Evidence of both CMV infection and a matching HLA type came from public TCR beta signatures. Study results and caveats: The response measured ex vivo was dominated by TCR beta clonotypes (HLA-C-restricted and CMV-specific).

Germline CDR1 reads MNHEY; CDR2 reads SVGEGT. This CDR3 has 16 residues. Sample: cultured CD8+ T cells from PBMCs, taken from culture after CMV antigen stimulation. J is TRBJ2-7 and V is TRBV6-2 or TRBV6-3; 8 bases map to TRBD2. The receptor was isolated from a human donor in good health (CMV status not recorded). Some clones in this sample may be carry-over from other donors' samples. CDR3 coding DNA: TGTGCCAGCAGTTACTCGACAAAGGCGGGGGGCTACGGGCAGTACGTC. Translating it yields CASSYSTKAGGYGQYV.